Given below is one T cell receptor beta chain in context. This entry is derived from a study of blood T cell repertoires in COVID-19. Study-wide context: Italy, Spain and the United States were the sources of the convalescent and acute COVID-19 samples.

Patients at the Seattle site were enrolled during active infection and followed longitudinally. Trimming removed 3 bases at V and 5 bases at J, with 13 bases between. CDR1 is SGHDN and CDR2 is FVKESK in the germline V gene. The CDR3 runs 14 residues. Assay: immunoSEQ multiplex PCR; the TCRdb copy retains only in-frame clones and omits some. The sample lists approximately 180,000 clones, approximately 88% occurring once. This chain joins TRBV14 and TRBJ2-5, with a tentative D call TRBD1 (6 bases). This receptor was obtained from a woman aged 40 to 55 with COVID-19, enrolled during active disease. The specimen sequenced was peripheral blood. The CDR3 bases are TGTGCCAGCAGCCACCGACAGGTTTACGAGACCCAGTACTTC. It is translated as CASSHRQVYETQYF.